The clone carrying this T cell receptor beta chain has just a few counts. Its antigen is unidentified. The sample comes from a study of cytomegalovirus exposure and HLA in healthy donors. V was shortened by 0 bases and J by 7 bases, with 8 bases between the two germline ends. CDR1 SGHKS and CDR2 YYEKEE come from the germline V gene (reference sequence). The CDR3 length is 13 residues. Primers included in the PCR were 60 Vbeta and 13 Jbeta primers. The table came from immunoSEQ multiplex PCR; TCRdb's copy has only in-frame clones and leaves some out. This table holds roughly 100,000 clones, over 70% found once. The study, taken as a whole, reports: As a later analysis showed, a missense DCLRE1C variant was linked to trimming of TCR beta V- and J-genes. DRB1 showed the most TCR associations and HLA-C the fewest in a later analysis, as rates varied by HLA locus. Among TCR beta chains, those listed as cytomegalovirus-associated numbered fewer than 200.

The gene calls are TRBV5-5 and TRBJ2-1; a possible D gene is TRBD2 (5 bases). Sequencing used PBMCs. The TCR sequence derives from a male donor in good health and CMV-seronegative. The CDR3 nucleotides read TGTGCCAGCAGCTTGGGGACGGGGAATGAGCAGTTCTTC. Translating it yields CASSLGTGNEQFF.